Below are 17 T cell receptor beta chains sequenced from a single sample in a study of regulatory T cells in long-lasting Graves disease. Construction of the TCR beta libraries employed iRepertoire HTBI primers in conjunction with Arm-PCR of CDR3 regions. Using its own MiXCR run on the multiplex PCR reads, TCRdb lists one record per CDR3 protein. The sample shows 300,000 or so distinct CDR3 sequences, roughly 21% of them seen only once. Time point of the sample: persistent/refractory GD, antithyroid drugs over 5 years with positive TRAb. Isolated PBMC RNA provided the starting material for the TCR library. The material was peripheral blood mononuclear cells (PBMCs), obtained when the disease was refractory, from a patient treated with antithyroid drugs. The source of these receptors is a female donor with Graves disease.

The chain couples TRBV20-1 to TRBJ1-2, with D unclear. The germline gives CDR1 DFQATT, CDR2 SNEGSKA (reference sequence). This CDR3 comprises 14 residues. The germline V and J ends were trimmed by 0 bases and 7 bases, with 15 bases remaining between them. CDR3 region: CSARDSGVLRGYTF. The CDR3 DNA is TGCAGTGCTAGAGATAGCGGGGTACTCCGTGGCTACACCTTC.

There are a few counts of this clonotype. The chain employs TRBV18 and TRBJ2-7; weak D call: TRBD1 (5 bases). Germline lookup yields CDR1 KGHSH and CDR2 LQKENI. The V end lost 3 bases, the J end lost 3 bases, and 18 bases lay between the germline ends. The CDR3 spans 16 residues. CDR3 loop: CASSPRQGTTNYEQYF. CDR3 nucleotide sequence: TGTGCCAGCTCACCGCGGCAGGGTACAACGAACTACGAGCAGTACTTC.

The chain has TRBV19 and TRBJ2-1; D gene uncertain. Per the germline V gene, CDR1 is LNHDA and CDR2 is SQIVND (reference sequence). The CDR3 sequence is 13 residues long. The V and J ends lost 5 bases and 2 bases respectively, with 7 bases between them. CDR3 residues: CASSGWTYNEQFF. In DNA, the CDR3 is TGTGCCAGTAGTGGGTGGACCTACAATGAGCAGTTCTTC.

This clonotype was seen many times. The J gene is TRBJ2-7, the V gene TRBV7-2; no firm D call. The V gene's germline CDR1 is SGHTA and CDR2 FQGNSA. This CDR3 has 13 residues. V was trimmed by 1 base and J by 3 bases, leaving 7 bases between them. The CDR3 DNA sequence: TGTGCCAGCAGCTTAGACCCGGACTACGAGCAGTACTTC. Protein sequence: CASSLDPDYEQYF.

V gene TRBV4-1 combines with J gene TRBJ1-1; possible D gene TRBD1, 5 bases. CDR1 MGHRA and CDR2 YSYEKL come from the germline V gene. The CDR3 sequence is 14 residues long. Trimming stripped 1 base from V and 7 bases from J, with 13 bases between. CDR3 nucleotides: TGCGCCAGCAGCCAAGTGTACGGGGCCGTTGAAGCTTTCTTT. This translates into CASSQVYGAVEAFF.

The J gene is TRBJ1-1, the V gene TRBV5-1; the D gene is possibly TRBD1 (5 bases). Trimming shortened V by 0 bases and J by 4 bases, and 10 bases separated the two germline ends. The V gene's germline CDR1 is SGHRS and CDR2 YFSETQ. This CDR3 comprises 14 residues. CDR3 protein: CASSLEGRGTEAFF. In DNA, the CDR3 is TGCGCCAGCAGCTTGGAGGGACGGGGCACTGAAGCTTTCTTT.

This clonotype occurred a few times. The chain links TRBV6-2 or TRBV6-3 to TRBJ1-2; 10 bases agree with TRBD1. This CDR3 has 15 amino acids. CDR1 MNHEY and CDR2 SVGEGT come from the germline V gene. J was trimmed by 2 bases and V by 2 bases; bases with no gene match: 2. CDR3 sequence (DNA): TGTGCCAGCAGTTACCCGGGACAGGGGAACTATGGCTACACCTTC. Encoded protein: CASSYPGQGNYGYTF.

The CDR3 loop reads CASSPKTGAAYGYTF. As DNA, the CDR3 is TGTGCCAGCAGTCCGAAGACAGGAGCCGCCTATGGCTACACCTTC. V usage is TRBV11-2 and J usage is TRBJ1-2, with D possibly matching TRBD1 (6 bases). V lost 6 bases, J lost 4 bases, and 18 bases lay in between. The CDR3 extends over 15 amino acids. In germline, CDR1 is SGHAT, CDR2 FQNNGV.

To note about this clonotype: A far larger clone is only one base removed, so a read error is likely. The gene calls are TRBV27 and TRBJ1-2; D gene unclear. The V gene lost 5 bases and the J gene lost 7 bases, with 8 bases spanning the gap. The germline V gene encodes CDR1 MNHEY and CDR2 SMNVEV (reference sequence). CDR3 length: 11 amino acids. CDR3 in DNA: TGTGCCAGCAGTGATGGCCCTGGCTACACCTTC. The encoded protein is CASSDGPGYTF.

The sample holds many counts of this clonotype. This chain joins TRBV28 and TRBJ2-5; maybe TRBD1 (5 bases). This CDR3 is built from 15 residues. Trimming left V 3 bases short and J 2 bases short, with 13 bases between. Per germline, CDR1 MDHEN and CDR2 SYDVKM. The CDR3 DNA reads TGTGCCAGCAGTTTGGGCAGGGTTTCTCAAGAGACCCAGTACTTC. Translation: CASSLGRVSQETQYF.

In this sample, this clonotype turned up many times. CDR3 DNA sequence: TGTGGAGGTGGCGGCACTAAACCCCTCCACTTT. The encoded protein is CGGGGTKPLHF. This chain joins TRBV12-3 or TRBV12-4 and TRBJ1-6; D not certain. The CDR3 sequence is 11 residues long.

The chain employs TRBV29-1 and TRBJ2-7; D remains unclear. The CDR3 totals 11 residues. V was cut by 3 bases and J by 9 bases, with 12 bases left in between. CDR1 SQVTM and CDR2 ANQGSEA come from the germline V gene. The CDR3 DNA is TGCAGCGTTGACCGTTTGGGGTCGCAGTACTTC. This gives the protein CSVDRLGSQYF.

The chain joins TRBV5-6 to TRBJ1-5, with D unresolved. The CDR3 is made up of 15 amino acids. Looked up from germline, CDR1 is SGHDT and CDR2 is YYEEEE. V dropped 2 bases and J dropped 5 bases, with 14 bases sitting between them. The chain's CDR3 is CASSLRRALDQPQHF. The CDR3 DNA reads as TGTGCCAGCAGCTTACGAAGGGCGCTGGATCAGCCCCAGCATTTT.

On this clonotype: A single base is all that separates this from a far larger clone, so a read error is likely. V gene TRBV12-3 or TRBV12-4 combines with J gene TRBJ1-2; 7 nucleotides agree with TRBD1. The CDR3 has 13 amino acids. CDR3 nucleotide sequence: TGTGCCAGCAGCCAGCGGGACAGCTATAGCTACACCTTC. Its translation is CASSQRDSYSYTF.

This rearrangement joins TRBV7-2 to TRBJ2-1, with D possibly matching TRBD2 (6 bases). Trimming stripped 5 bases from V and 6 bases from J, with 17 bases between. CDR1 SGHTA and CDR2 FQGNSA come from the germline V gene. The CDR3 runs 15 residues. CDR3 in amino acids: CASSPPTSSGNEQFF. In DNA form, the CDR3 reads TGTGCCAGCAGCCCGCCGACTAGTTCGGGCAATGAGCAGTTCTTC.

V is TRBV14 and J is TRBJ1-6, with D unresolved. Germline V lookup: CDR1 SGHDN, CDR2 FVKESK. V was clipped by 0 bases and J by 6 bases, with 12 bases between them. CDR3 size: 16 residues. CDR3 in DNA: TGTGCCAGCAGCCAAGATCCGGTGGCGGGTAATTCACCCCTCCACTTT. Protein product: CASSQDPVAGNSPLHF.

This clonotype occurred many times. V usage is TRBV11-1 and J usage is TRBJ2-5, with D hard to call. The germline V gene has CDR1 SGHAT and CDR2 FQDESV (reference sequence). CDR3 size: 14 residues. V lost 2 bases to trimming and J lost 2 bases, with 9 bases between them. The CDR3 spells CASSLWSPQETQYF. CDR3 nucleotide sequence: TGTGCCAGCAGCTTATGGTCCCCGCAAGAGACCCAGTACTTC.